The T cell receptor beta chain under discussion was sequenced for a study of spatial heterogeneity in lung cancer. Study summary: Donors were some 72 untreated early-stage non-small cell lung cancer patients. An average of more than ten raw reads was observed per unique TCR and UMI combination. Available follow-up PBMC samples were sequenced, at a median of roughly two years post-resection.

Described time point: blood at routine non-recurrence follow-up after resection. Tumor, nontumor lung or frozen PBMC supplied whole RNA that was sequenced unsorted. TCRdb re-derived calls from the 5' RACE reads in MiXCR, one entry per CDR3 protein. The sample consists of 95,000 to 130,000 distinct CDR3 sequences, 12% of them appearing once. This TCR was sampled from a male donor with early-stage non-small cell lung cancer. Source: PBMCs, taken at follow-up.

CDR3 bases: TGTGCCAGCAGCTCTACTCTACCGGGGCTGTTTTTT. Translating gives CASSSTLPGLFF. V gene TRBV13 combines with J gene TRBJ2-2; D is undetermined. The CDR3 is 12 amino acids. The ends were cut back, 4 bases at V and 13 bases at J, with 13 bases in the middle. Per the germline V gene, CDR1 is PRHDT and CDR2 is FYEKMQ (reference sequence).